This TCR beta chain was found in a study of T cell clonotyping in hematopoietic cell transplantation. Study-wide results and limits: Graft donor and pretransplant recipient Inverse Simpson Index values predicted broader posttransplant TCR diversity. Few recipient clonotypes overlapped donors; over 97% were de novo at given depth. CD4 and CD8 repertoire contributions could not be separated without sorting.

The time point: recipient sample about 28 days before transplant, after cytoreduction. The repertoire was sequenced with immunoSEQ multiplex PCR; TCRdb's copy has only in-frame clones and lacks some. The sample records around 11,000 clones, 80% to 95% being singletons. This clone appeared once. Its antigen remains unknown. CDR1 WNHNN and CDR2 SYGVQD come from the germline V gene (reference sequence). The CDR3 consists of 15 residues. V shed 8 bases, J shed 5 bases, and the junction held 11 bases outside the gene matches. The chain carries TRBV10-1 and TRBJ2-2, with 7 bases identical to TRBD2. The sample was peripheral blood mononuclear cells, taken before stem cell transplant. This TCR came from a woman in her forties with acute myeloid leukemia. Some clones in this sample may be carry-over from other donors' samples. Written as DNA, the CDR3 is TGCGCCAGCTCAAGCGGGACGATGGGAACCGGGGAGCTGTTTTTT. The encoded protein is CASSSGTMGTGELFF.